Included here is one T cell receptor (beta chain) sequence, with context. What it recognizes is unknown. 13 Jbeta primers and 60 Vbeta primers were used for the PCR. Measured with immunoSEQ multiplex PCR; TCRdb has only the in-frame clones, and not every one. The sample has around 120,000 clones, roughly 69% seen once. The CDR3 spans 15 residues. Germline lookup yields CDR1 SGHVS and CDR2 FQNEAQ. V gave up 3 bases and J gave up 4 bases; unmatched junction bases: 8. The record originates from a study of cytomegalovirus exposure and HLA in healthy donors. Study outcomes and limitations: Sequencing likely produced, as an artifact, a cluster of highly shared sequence variants. It was only CMV serostatus that was available as immune exposure information.

This TCR derives from a woman in her 40s in good health and CMV-seropositive. Source material: PBMCs. The chain carries TRBV7-8 and TRBJ2-7; 8 bases are a match to TRBD1. CDR3 sequence: CASSFRDRRDYEQYF. The CDR3 nucleotides read TGTGCCAGCAGCTTCCGGGACAGGAGGGATTACGAGCAGTACTTC.